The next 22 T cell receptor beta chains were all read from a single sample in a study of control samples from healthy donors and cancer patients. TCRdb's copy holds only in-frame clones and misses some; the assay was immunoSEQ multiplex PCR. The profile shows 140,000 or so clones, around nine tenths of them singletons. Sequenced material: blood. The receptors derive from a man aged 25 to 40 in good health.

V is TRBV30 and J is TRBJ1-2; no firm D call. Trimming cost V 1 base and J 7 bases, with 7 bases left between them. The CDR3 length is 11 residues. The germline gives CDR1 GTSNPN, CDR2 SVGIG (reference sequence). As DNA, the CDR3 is TGTGCCTGGAGTGGTGGGGTTGGCTACACCTTC. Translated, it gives CAWSGGVGYTF. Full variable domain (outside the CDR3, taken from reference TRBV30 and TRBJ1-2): SQTIHQWPATLVQPVGSPLSLECTVEGTSNPNLYWYRQAAGRGLQLLFYSVGIGQISSEVPQNLSASRPQDRQFILSSKKLLLSDSGFYLCAWSGGVGYTFGSGTRLTVV.

The CDR3 here is CASSIRQIDTGELFF. DNA of the CDR3: TGTGCCAGTAGTATACGACAAATAGACACCGGGGAGCTGTTTTTT. The rearrangement links TRBV19 to TRBJ2-2; D gene unclear. CDR3 length: 15 amino acids. The germline V gene encodes CDR1 LNHDA and CDR2 SQIVND (reference sequence). Between the trimmed V and J ends, which lost 2 bases and 3 bases, there was a span of 10 bases. The full variable domain, completed using reference TRBV19 and TRBJ2-2, is DGGITQSPKYLFRKEGQNVTLSCEQNLNHDAMYWYRQDPGQGLRLIYYSQIVNDFQKGDIAEGYSVSREKKESFPLTVTSAQKNPTAFYLCASSIRQIDTGELFFGEGSRLTVL.

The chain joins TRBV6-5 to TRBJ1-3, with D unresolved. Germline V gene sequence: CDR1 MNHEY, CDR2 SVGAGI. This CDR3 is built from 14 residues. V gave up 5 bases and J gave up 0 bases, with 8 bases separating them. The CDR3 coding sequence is TGTGCCAGCAGTCCCGGCACCTCTGGAAACACCATATATTTT. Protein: CASSPGTSGNTIYF.

The CDR3 coding sequence is TGTGCCAGCAGTGAGATCAGGGGGCGCGAGCAGTACTTC. Its translation is CASSEIRGREQYF. The chain joins TRBV6-2 or TRBV6-3 to TRBJ2-7; TRBD1 matches 8 bases. The CDR3 is 13 amino acids. Germline values: CDR1 MNHEY, CDR2 SVGEGT. V was pared by 5 bases and J by 6 bases, with 6 bases of the junction left unmatched.

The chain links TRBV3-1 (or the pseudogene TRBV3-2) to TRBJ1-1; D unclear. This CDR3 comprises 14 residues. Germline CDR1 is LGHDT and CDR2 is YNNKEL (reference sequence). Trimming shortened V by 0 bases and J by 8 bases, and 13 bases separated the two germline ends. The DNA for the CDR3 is TGTGCCAGCAGCCAAGAAACCCCGATAACCGAAGCTTTCTTT. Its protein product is CASSQETPITEAFF.

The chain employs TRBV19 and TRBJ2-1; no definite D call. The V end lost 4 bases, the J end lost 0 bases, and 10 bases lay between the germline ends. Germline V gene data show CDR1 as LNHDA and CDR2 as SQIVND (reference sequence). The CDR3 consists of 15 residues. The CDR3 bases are TGTGCCAGTAGTAGCGACCAGAGCTCCTACAATGAGCAGTTCTTC. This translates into CASSSDQSSYNEQFF.

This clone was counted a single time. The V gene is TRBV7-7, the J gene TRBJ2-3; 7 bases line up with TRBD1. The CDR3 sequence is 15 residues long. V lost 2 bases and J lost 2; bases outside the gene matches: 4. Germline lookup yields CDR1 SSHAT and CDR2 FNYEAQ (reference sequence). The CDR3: CASSLKGGITDTQYF. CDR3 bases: TGTGCCAGCAGCTTAAAAGGGGGCATCACAGATACGCAGTATTTT.

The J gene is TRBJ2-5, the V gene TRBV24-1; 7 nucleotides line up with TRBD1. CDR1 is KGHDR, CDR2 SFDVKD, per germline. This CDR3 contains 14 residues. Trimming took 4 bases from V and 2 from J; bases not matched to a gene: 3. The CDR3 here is CATSDPGQQETQYF. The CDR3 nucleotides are TGTGCCACCAGTGACCCGGGACAGCAAGAGACCCAGTACTTC.

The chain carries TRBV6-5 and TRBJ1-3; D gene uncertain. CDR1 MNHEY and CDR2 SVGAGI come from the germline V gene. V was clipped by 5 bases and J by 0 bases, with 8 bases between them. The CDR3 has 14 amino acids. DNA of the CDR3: TGTGCCAGCAGTACGGCTGACTCTGGAAACACCATATATTTT. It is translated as CASSTADSGNTIYF.

CDR3 sequence: CATSDGGFIGETQYF. CDR3 DNA: TGTGCCACCAGTGATGGTGGGTTCATTGGGGAGACCCAGTACTTC. The chain uses TRBV24-1 and TRBJ2-5; D gene uncertain. There are 15 residues in the CDR3. Germline CDR1 reads KGHDR; CDR2 reads SFDVKD. V lost 3 bases, J lost 5 bases, and 15 bases lay in between.

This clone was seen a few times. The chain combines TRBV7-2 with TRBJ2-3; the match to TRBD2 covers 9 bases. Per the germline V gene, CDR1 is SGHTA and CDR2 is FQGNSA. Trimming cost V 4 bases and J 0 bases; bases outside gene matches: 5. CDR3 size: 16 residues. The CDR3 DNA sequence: TGTGCCAGCAGCTCTAGCGGGATTGCTAGCACAGATACGCAGTATTTT. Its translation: CASSSSGIASTDTQYF.

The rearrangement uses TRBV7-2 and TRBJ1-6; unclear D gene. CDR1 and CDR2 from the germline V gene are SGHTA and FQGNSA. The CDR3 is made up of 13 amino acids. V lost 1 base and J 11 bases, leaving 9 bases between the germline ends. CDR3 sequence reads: CASSLGAGTPLHF. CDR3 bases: TGTGCCAGCAGCTTAGGGGCGGGAACACCCCTCCACTTT.

The CDR3 protein is CASSPNVAGGRFDEQFF. In DNA form, the CDR3 reads TGTGCCAGCAGCCCTAATGTGGCGGGGGGGCGATTCGATGAGCAGTTCTTC. This chain uses TRBV6-2 or TRBV6-3 with TRBJ2-1; 9 positions agree with TRBD2. Germline CDR1 MNHEY, CDR2 SVGEGT. The CDR3 covers 17 residues. The V segment lost 6 bases and the J segment 8 bases; nucleotides outside the gene matches: 17.

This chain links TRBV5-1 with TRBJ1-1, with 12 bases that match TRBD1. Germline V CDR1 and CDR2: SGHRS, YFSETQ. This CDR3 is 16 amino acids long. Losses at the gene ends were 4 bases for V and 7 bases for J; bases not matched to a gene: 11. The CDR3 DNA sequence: TGCGCCAGCAGCCTCTGGGGACAGGGGGCTCAGTTTGAAGCTTTCTTT. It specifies CASSLWGQGAQFEAFF.

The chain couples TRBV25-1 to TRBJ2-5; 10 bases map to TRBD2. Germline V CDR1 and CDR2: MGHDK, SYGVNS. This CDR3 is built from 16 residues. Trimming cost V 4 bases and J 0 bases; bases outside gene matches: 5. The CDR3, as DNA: TGTGCCAGCAGTGTACCAGGGACTAGCGACCAAGAGACCCAGTACTTC. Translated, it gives CASSVPGTSDQETQYF. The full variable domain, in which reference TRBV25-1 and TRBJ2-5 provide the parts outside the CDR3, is EADIYQTPRYLVIGTGKKITLECSQTMGHDKMYWYQQDPGMELHLIHYSYGVNSTEKGDLSSESTVSRIRTEHFPLTLESARPSHTSQYLCASSVPGTSDQETQYFGPGTRLLVL.

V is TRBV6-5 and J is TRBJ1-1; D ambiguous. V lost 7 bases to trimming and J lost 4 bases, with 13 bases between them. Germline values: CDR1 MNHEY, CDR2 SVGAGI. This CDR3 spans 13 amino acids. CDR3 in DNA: TGTGCCAGCAAAGGTGTTACTCGCACTGAAGCTTTCTTT. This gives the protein CASKGVTRTEAFF.

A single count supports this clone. The CDR3 nucleotides are TGTGCCAGCAGACTAGCGGGTGGCGGGACAGGACCGTACTACGAGCAGTACTTC. Protein: CASRLAGGGTGPYYEQYF. The chain recombines TRBV7-9 with TRBJ2-7; weak D call: TRBD2 (9 bases). The V end lost 6 bases, the J end lost 3 bases, and 27 bases lay between the germline ends. The CDR3 extends over 18 amino acids. In germline, CDR1 is SEHNR, CDR2 FQNEAQ (reference sequence).

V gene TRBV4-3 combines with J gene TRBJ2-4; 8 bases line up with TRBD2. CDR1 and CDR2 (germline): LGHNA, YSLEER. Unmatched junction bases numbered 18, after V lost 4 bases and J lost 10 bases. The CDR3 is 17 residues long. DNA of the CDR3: TGCGCCAGCAGCCGGACCATAGGAGGGGGGCCGGGAGGGATTCAGTACTTC. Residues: CASSRTIGGGPGGIQYF.

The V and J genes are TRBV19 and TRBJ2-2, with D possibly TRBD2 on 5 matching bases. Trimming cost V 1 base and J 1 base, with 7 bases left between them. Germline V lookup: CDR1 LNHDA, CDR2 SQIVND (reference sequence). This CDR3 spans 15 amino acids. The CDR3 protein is CASSIAGVNTGELFF. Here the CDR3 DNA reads TGTGCCAGTAGTATAGCCGGGGTGAACACCGGGGAGCTGTTTTTT.

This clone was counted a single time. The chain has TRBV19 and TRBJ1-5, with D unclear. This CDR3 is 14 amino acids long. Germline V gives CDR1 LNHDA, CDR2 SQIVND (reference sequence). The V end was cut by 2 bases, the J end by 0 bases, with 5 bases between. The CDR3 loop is CASSIYNSNQPQHF. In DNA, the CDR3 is TGTGCCAGTAGTATATACAATAGCAATCAGCCCCAGCATTTT.

Written as DNA, the CDR3 is TGTGCCAGCAGCTACCCTAGCCTAGCGGGGGGCGCAGATACGCAGTATTTT. Translating gives CASSYPSLAGGADTQYF. The chain employs TRBV7-2 and TRBJ2-3; 11 bases map to TRBD2. The CDR3 runs 17 residues. From germline, CDR1 is SGHTA and CDR2 FQGNSA. Trimming cost V 4 bases and J 4 bases; bases outside gene matches: 10.

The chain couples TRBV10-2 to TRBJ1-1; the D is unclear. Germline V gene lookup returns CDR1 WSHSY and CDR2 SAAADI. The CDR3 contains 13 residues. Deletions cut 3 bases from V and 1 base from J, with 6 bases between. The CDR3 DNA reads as TGCGCCAGCAGTGAAGCCAGGAACACTGAAGCTTTCTTT. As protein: CASSEARNTEAFF.